The 7 T cell receptor beta chains below come from one sample, sequenced in a study of human T cells and chemical hapten exposure. TCRdb re-called the RACE reads with MiXCR, one entry per CDR3 protein. The sample comprises about 160,000 distinct CDR3 sequences, 25% to 35% of which are singletons, and around 1.9% rests with the top ten. The sample's time point: patch test 3, about 24 weeks after DPC sensitization. The sample's treatment: therapeutic diphenylcyclopropenone sensitization with weekly scalp DPC. The source material was whole blood, sampled in connection with sensitization to the hapten diphenylcyclopropenone (DPC). These receptors originate from a woman aged 18-30 years with alopecia areata. Some clones in this sample may be carry-over from other donors' samples.

This chain connects TRBV20-1 to TRBJ1-1; D is possibly TRBD1 (5 bases). CDR3 length equals 16 residues. V was shortened by 3 bases and J by 5 bases, with 22 bases between the two germline ends. The germline CDR1 and CDR2 sequences are DFQATT and SNEGSKA (reference sequence). CDR3 sequence: CSASGTWGVEGTEAFF. CDR3 nucleotide sequence: TGCAGTGCTAGCGGGACTTGGGGGGTGGAGGGGACTGAAGCTTTCTTT.

V usage is TRBV29-1 and J usage is TRBJ2-1; D is undetermined. Trimming pared 5 bases from V and 10 bases from J, leaving 12 bases between. CDR3 length equals 11 residues. Germline loops: CDR1 SQVTM, CDR2 ANQGSEA. The DNA for the CDR3 is TGCAGCGTTCTGGACCTGCCAGAGCAGTTCTTC. It encodes CSVLDLPEQFF.

The V call is TRBV5-6, the J call TRBJ1-2; D is possibly TRBD1 (5 bases). Germline CDR1 is SGHDT and CDR2 is YYEEEE. V lost 0 bases and J lost 8, with 14 bases in between. CDR3 length: 14 residues. CDR3 nucleotide sequence: TGTGCCAGCAGCTTGGGAGACAGCCCATCGGGCTACACCTTC. Translated: CASSLGDSPSGYTF.

The sample holds a few counts of this clonotype. This chain links TRBV7-6 with TRBJ2-2; D remains unclear. V lost 5 bases, J lost 5 bases, and 15 bases lay in between. This CDR3 has 15 residues. The germline V gene has CDR1 SGHVS and CDR2 FNYEAQ. The CDR3 DNA follows: TGTGCCAGCAGCGACCTCCCCGGGTTAACCGGGGAGCTGTTTTTT. Its translation: CASSDLPGLTGELFF.

The chain joins TRBV7-2 to TRBJ1-1; TRBD1 agrees at 7 bases. Germline V gives CDR1 SGHTA, CDR2 FQGNSA. V dropped 3 bases and J dropped 1; count of bases not matched to a gene: 8. The CDR3 spans 16 residues. This CDR3 is CASSLSGQVKNTEAFF. In DNA form, the CDR3 reads TGTGCCAGCAGCTTGAGTGGACAGGTCAAGAACACTGAAGCTTTCTTT.

This clonotype was seen a few times. The J gene is TRBJ1-1, the V gene TRBV11-2, with no clear D. Between the trimmed V and J ends, which lost 3 bases and 0 bases, there was a span of 8 bases. CDR1 is SGHAT, CDR2 FQNNGV, per germline. The CDR3 has 14 residues. The CDR3 DNA sequence: TGTGCCAGCAGCTTTGGAAAATTGAACACTGAAGCTTTCTTT. This encodes CASSFGKLNTEAFF.

In this sample, this clonotype turned up many times. The V call is TRBV18, the J call TRBJ2-2; no clear D. Trimming stripped 5 bases from V and 4 bases from J, with 8 bases between. This CDR3 comprises 13 residues. Germline CDR1 and CDR2: KGHSH and LQKENI. Here the CDR3 DNA reads TGTGCCAGCTCATTCTCCTCCACCGGGGAGCTGTTTTTT. Translating it yields CASSFSSTGELFF.